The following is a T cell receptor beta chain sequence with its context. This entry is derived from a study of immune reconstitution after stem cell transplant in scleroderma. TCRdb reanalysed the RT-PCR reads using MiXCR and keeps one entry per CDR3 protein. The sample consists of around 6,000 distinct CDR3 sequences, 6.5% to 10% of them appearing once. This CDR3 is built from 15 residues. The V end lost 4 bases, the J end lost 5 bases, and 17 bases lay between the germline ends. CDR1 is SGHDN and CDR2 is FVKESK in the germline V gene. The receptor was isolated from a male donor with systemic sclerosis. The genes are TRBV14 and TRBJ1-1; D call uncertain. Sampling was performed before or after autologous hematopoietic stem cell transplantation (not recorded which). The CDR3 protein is CASSPARLQKTEAFF. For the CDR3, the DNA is TGTGCCAGCAGCCCTGCAAGGCTCCAAAAGACTGAAGCTTTCTTT.